Presented here are 5 T cell receptor beta chains from one specimen sequenced in a study of human T cells and chemical hapten exposure. TCRdb itself ran the RACE reads through MiXCR, one entry per CDR3 protein. Among over 95,000 distinct CDR3 sequences listed, 9.5% to 15% were seen once. The time point is: patch test 1, 2 weeks after DPC sensitization. As to treatment: therapeutic diphenylcyclopropenone sensitization with weekly scalp DPC. Sample: whole blood, taken in connection with sensitization to the hapten diphenylcyclopropenone (DPC). The receptors derive from a woman aged 35 to 49 with alopecia areata. Some clones in this sample may be carry-over from other donors' samples.

This clonotype was picked up many times. The rearrangement links TRBV18 to TRBJ1-2; a possible D gene is TRBD1 (6 bases). This CDR3 is built from 19 residues. V lost 1 base and J lost 2, with 23 bases in between. Germline CDR1 is KGHSH and CDR2 is LQKENI. As DNA, the CDR3 is TGTGCCAGCTCACCACTTGGTCCGGGGGCAGGGGCGTTGAACTATGGCTACACCTTC. Its translation is CASSPLGPGAGALNYGYTF.

V usage is TRBV6-2 or TRBV6-3 and J usage is TRBJ2-3, with 7 bases that match TRBD2. The V and J ends lost 5 bases and 2 bases, in that order; junction bases with no gene match: 4. Germline CDR1 is MNHEY and CDR2 is SVGEGT. CDR3 length: 14 residues. The CDR3 nucleotides read TGTGCCAGCAGTCGAGCGGGGATCACAGATACGCAGTATTTT. Its protein product is CASSRAGITDTQYF.

V and J are TRBV6-5 and TRBJ2-7; D not certain. This CDR3 is 13 amino acids long. Germline-derived CDR1 and CDR2 are MNHEY and SVGAGI. The germline V and J ends were trimmed by 2 bases and 3 bases, with 8 bases remaining between them. The CDR3 sequence: CASSYDTRYEQYF. The CDR3 bases are TGTGCCAGCAGTTACGACACCCGCTACGAGCAGTACTTC.

This clonotype was seen ten or more times. This chain joins TRBV3-1 and TRBJ2-2, with D possibly matching TRBD2 (5 bases). The CDR3 extends over 16 amino acids. Germline CDR1 is LGHDT and CDR2 is YNNKEL (reference sequence). V gave up 4 bases and J gave up 2 bases, with 14 bases separating them. The CDR3 DNA follows: TGTGCCAGCAGCCTAGAAGGGAGACGTAACACCGGGGAGCTGTTTTTT. Protein sequence: CASSLEGRRNTGELFF.

The chain links TRBV25-1 to TRBJ1-4; D is ambiguous. Germline CDR1 reads MGHDK; CDR2 reads SYGVNS. The CDR3 runs 11 residues. Trimming removed 5 bases at V and 8 bases at J, with 6 bases between. The CDR3 sequence is CASSTTEKLFF. CDR3 coding DNA: TGTGCCAGCAGTACGACCGAAAAACTGTTTTTT.